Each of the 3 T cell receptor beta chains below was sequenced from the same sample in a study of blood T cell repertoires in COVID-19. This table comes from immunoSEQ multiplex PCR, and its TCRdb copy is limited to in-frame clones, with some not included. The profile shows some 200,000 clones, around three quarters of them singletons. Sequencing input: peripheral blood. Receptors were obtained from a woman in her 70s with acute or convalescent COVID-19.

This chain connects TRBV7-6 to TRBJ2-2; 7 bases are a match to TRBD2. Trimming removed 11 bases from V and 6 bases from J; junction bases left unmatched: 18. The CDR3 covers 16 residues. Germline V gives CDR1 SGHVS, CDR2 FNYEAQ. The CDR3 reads CAGTKVGREVAGELFF. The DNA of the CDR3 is TGTGCCGGAACAAAGGTTGGGAGGGAAGTCGCCGGGGAGCTGTTTTTT.

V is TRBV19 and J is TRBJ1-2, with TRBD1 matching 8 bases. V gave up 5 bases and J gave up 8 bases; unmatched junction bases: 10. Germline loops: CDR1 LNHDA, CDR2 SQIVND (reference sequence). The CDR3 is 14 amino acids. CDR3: CASSPRGQVQGYTF. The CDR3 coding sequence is TGTGCCAGTAGTCCGAGGGGACAGGTTCAGGGCTACACCTTC.

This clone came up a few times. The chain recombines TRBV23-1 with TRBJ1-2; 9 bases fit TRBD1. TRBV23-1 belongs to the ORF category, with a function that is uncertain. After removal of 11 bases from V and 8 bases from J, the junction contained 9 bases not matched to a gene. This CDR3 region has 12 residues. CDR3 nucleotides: TGCGCCGGACGGGACAGGGCAGGCGGCTACACCTTC. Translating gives CAGRDRAGGYTF.